A selection of T cell receptor beta chains follows, all from one sample in a study of blood T cell repertoires in COVID-19. This table comes from immunoSEQ multiplex PCR, and its TCRdb copy is limited to in-frame clones, with some not included. The sample lists about 36,000 clones, just under 75% occurring once. Sequences were obtained from peripheral blood. All receptors come from a man between 65 and 85 years old with COVID-19, enrolled during active disease. The CDR3 runs from the conserved cysteine through the conserved F or W. A D gene is named only where the DNA matches it firmly. Where a row states a size, it is once, few, many or the class of an expanded clone; other rows omit it.

>TRBD1|TRBJ1-2|TRBV19|NA
CASSIPQGGYGYTF
TGTGCCAGTAGTATCCCGCAGGGGGGCTATGGCTACACCTTC
>NA|TRBJ2-2|TRBV4-1|NA
CASSHPGTFNTGELFF
TGCGCCAGCAGCCACCCCGGGACTTTTAACACCGGGGAGCTGTTTTTT
>NA|TRBJ1-4|TRBV9|NA
CASSLLGGINEKLFF
TGTGCCAGCAGCCTCTTGGGAGGCATTAATGAAAAACTGTTTTTT
>TRBD1|TRBJ2-7|TRBV15|NA
CATGTGTSYEQYF
TGTGCCACCGGGACAGGGACCTCCTACGAGCAGTACTTC
>TRBD2|TRBJ2-1|TRBV19|once
CASGAGGNEQFF
TGTGCCAGTGGGGCGGGAGGGAATGAGCAGTTCTTC
>NA|TRBJ2-7|TRBV27|NA
CASSSSSYEQYF
TGTGCCAGCAGTTCTTCTTCCTACGAGCAGTACTTC
>TRBD2|TRBJ2-1|TRBV20-1|NA
CSASEASGRVEQFF
TGCAGTGCTAGTGAAGCTAGCGGGAGAGTTGAGCAGTTCTTC
>TRBD2|TRBJ2-1|TRBV6-2/TRBV6-3|NA
CASSYRGGLSYNEQFF
TGTGCCAGCAGTTACCGGGGGGGCCTCTCCTACAATGAGCAGTTCTTC
>NA|TRBJ1-1|TRBV27|NA
CASSLTVNTEAFF
TGTGCCAGCAGTCTCACAGTCAACACTGAAGCTTTCTTT
>TRBD1|TRBJ2-5|TRBV18|NA
CASSPPGTVGETQYF
TGTGCCAGCTCACCACCCGGGACAGTTGGAGAGACCCAGTACTTC
>TRBD2|TRBJ2-1|TRBV2|NA
CASLPGGLADEQFF
TGTGCCAGCCTCCCGGGTGGACTAGCGGATGAGCAGTTCTTC
>NA|TRBJ1-4|TRBV16|few
CASSPGAGAEKLFF
TGTGCCAGCAGCCCTGGGGCAGGGGCTGAAAAACTGTTTTTT
>NA|TRBJ2-2|TRBV7-2|NA
CASSLSQGMGGELFF
TGTGCCAGCAGCCTATCACAGGGCATGGGCGGGGAGCTGTTTTTT
>NA|TRBJ1-6|TRBV5-1|NA
CASSDAEGSPLHF
TGCGCCAGCAGCGATGCGGAGGGTTCACCCCTCCACTTT
>NA|TRBJ2-7|TRBV5-1|NA
CASSRGFGEQYF
TGCGCCAGCAGCCGGGGTTTTGGCGAGCAGTACTTC
>NA|TRBJ1-2|TRBV3-1/TRBV3-2|NA
CASSQGQGKGYTF
TGTGCCAGCAGCCAAGGGCAGGGGAAAGGCTACACCTTC
>TRBD1|TRBJ1-2|TRBV18|NA
CASSPSAGQGYGYTF
TGTGCCAGCTCACCAAGCGCGGGACAGGGTTATGGCTACACCTTC
>NA|TRBJ2-7|TRBV3-1/TRBV3-2|NA
CASSPGILDEQYF
TGTGCCAGCAGCCCCGGGATTCTTGATGAGCAGTACTTC
>TRBD1|TRBJ2-2|TRBV29-1|NA
CSVRTGTGVTGELFF
TGCAGCGTCAGAACCGGGACAGGGGTCACCGGGGAGCTGTTTTTT
>NA|TRBJ1-2|TRBV28|NA
CASSLIGHPNYGYTF
TGTGCCAGCAGTTTAATTGGACACCCGAACTATGGCTACACCTTC
>NA|TRBJ1-5|TRBV5-6|few
CASSSGGIRQPQHF
TGTGCCAGCAGCTCCGGGGGGATTCGGCAGCCCCAGCATTTT
>NA|TRBJ1-5|TRBV4-2|NA
CASSQESNGQQPQHF
TGTGCCAGCAGCCAAGAGTCTAACGGTCAACAGCCCCAGCATTTT
>NA|TRBJ1-2|TRBV18|NA
CASSPYGDYGYTF
TGTGCCAGCTCACCGTACGGAGACTATGGCTACACCTTC
>TRBD1|TRBJ2-1|TRBV5-1|few
CASSPGDRAYNEQFF
TGCGCCAGCAGCCCAGGGGACAGGGCTTACAATGAGCAGTTCTTC
>NA|TRBJ1-1|TRBV30|few
CAWSGQYTEAFF
TGTGCCTGGAGTGGACAATACACTGAAGCTTTCTTT
>TRBD2|TRBJ2-7|TRBV7-9|NA
CASTRTGGYEQYF
TGTGCCAGCACCAGGACGGGGGGGTACGAGCAGTACTTC
>NA|TRBJ1-4|TRBV25-1|NA
CASSELIGRGNEKLFF
TGTGCCAGCAGTGAACTCATTGGCAGGGGCAATGAAAAACTGTTTTTT
>TRBD1|TRBJ2-3|TRBV19|few
CASSPRDRGYTDTQYF
TGTGCCAGTAGTCCCCGGGACAGGGGATACACAGATACGCAGTATTTT
>NA|TRBJ2-7|TRBV11-2|NA
CASSPVGAGEQYF
TGTGCCAGCAGCCCGGTGGGGGCGGGCGAGCAGTACTTC
>NA|TRBJ1-2|TRBV5-5|NA
CASSLAPTATYGYTF
TGTGCCAGCAGCTTGGCCCCGACAGCCACCTATGGCTACACCTTC
>NA|TRBJ1-6|TRBV6-1|NA
CASSEADRRFYNSPLHF
TGTGCCAGCAGTGAAGCCGACAGGCGGTTTTATAATTCACCCCTCCACTTT
>NA|TRBJ1-2|TRBV4-1|NA
CASSPRDTTNYGYTF
TGCGCCAGCAGCCCCCGGGACACCACTAACTATGGCTACACCTTC
>TRBD2|TRBJ2-2|TRBV24-1|NA
CATSDHGLAGGAGELFF
TGTGCCACCAGTGACCATGGACTAGCGGGGGGTGCCGGGGAGCTGTTTTTT
>NA|TRBJ2-7|TRBV7-9|NA
CASTTGPSYEQYF
TGTGCCAGCACAACAGGGCCCTCCTACGAGCAGTACTTC
>NA|TRBJ1-5|TRBV19|NA
CASSKYTDRLSNQPQHF
TGTGCCAGTAGTAAATATACCGACAGGCTTAGCAATCAGCCCCAGCATTTT
>NA|TRBJ1-5|TRBV5-6|NA
CASSRYSNQPQHF
TGTGCCAGCAGCCGGTATAGCAATCAGCCCCAGCATTTT
>TRBD2|TRBJ2-7|TRBV18|NA
CASSPSPGLAGRGGQYF
TGTGCCAGCTCACCCTCCCCCGGACTAGCGGGGAGGGGAGGGCAGTACTTC
>NA|TRBJ1-2|TRBV21-1|few
CASRGADRGRRVDGYTF
TGTGCCAGCAGAGGGGCGGACAGGGGGCGAAGGGTGGATGGCTACACCTTC
>NA|TRBJ2-7|TRBV7-9|once
CASSSIYLLSSYEQYF
TGTGCCAGCAGCTCCATCTACCTTCTTAGCTCCTACGAGCAGTACTTC
>TRBD1|TRBJ1-2|TRBV29-1|NA
CSAADRARYTF
TGCAGCGCTGCGGACAGGGCGCGCTACACCTTC
>NA|TRBJ1-6|TRBV2|NA
CASTAGGATYNSPLHF
TGTGCCAGCACCGCCGGGGGTGCGACCTATAATTCACCCCTCCACTTT
>TRBD1|TRBJ1-1|TRBV6-5|NA
CASSADRGDTEAFF
TGTGCCAGCAGCGCCGACAGGGGGGACACTGAAGCTTTCTTT
>NA|TRBJ1-5|TRBV5-5|NA
CASRADGAKPQHF
TGTGCCAGCCGGGCGGATGGGGCGAAGCCCCAGCATTTT
>NA|TRBJ2-7|TRBV5-1|NA
CASSLAWGHEQYF
TGCGCCAGCAGCTTGGCTTGGGGCCACGAGCAGTACTTC
>TRBD1|TRBJ1-6|TRBV30|NA
CAWSYGTGSYSPLHF
TGTGCCTGGAGTTATGGGACAGGCTCGTATTCACCCCTCCACTTT
>NA|TRBJ1-6|TRBV3-1/TRBV3-2|NA
CASSQAGAGNSPLHF
TGTGCCAGCAGCCAAGCTGGGGCCGGGAATTCACCCCTCCACTTT
>NA|TRBJ1-1|TRBV27|few
CAAATGVKAFF
TGTGCTGCTGCCACAGGAGTTAAAGCTTTCTTT
>NA|TRBJ2-2|TRBV5-4|NA
CASSLMPGELFF
TGTGCCAGCAGCCTAATGCCCGGGGAGCTGTTTTTT